The source of this T cell receptor beta chain is a study of T cells in Graves' hyperthyroidism and ophthalmopathy. Amplification of TCR beta CDR3 regions was performed using RNA transcripts as template. The TCR CDR3 was amplified in a first-round RT-PCR using the HTBI primer set. TCRdb re-called the multiplex PCR reads through MiXCR, storing one row per CDR3 protein. The profile shows a few hundred thousand distinct CDR3 sequences, about 14% of them singletons. CDR3 length: 15 amino acids. Trimming took off 1 base at V and 5 bases at J, with 15 bases between the two ends. CDR1 and CDR2 (germline): SGHTA, FQGNSA. This clonotype was observed a few times.

The chain recombines TRBV7-2 with TRBJ2-7, with D possibly TRBD1 on 6 matching bases. The specimen sequenced was blood. This sequence originates from a young man with Graves' hyperthyroidism that later progressed to Graves' ophthalmopathy. As DNA, the CDR3 is TGTGCCAGCAGCTTAGATTGGGGGCTCCCCAACGAGCAGTACTTC. Translation: CASSLDWGLPNEQYF.